This T cell receptor beta chain was found in a study of blood T cell repertoires in COVID-19. Sequenced by immunoSEQ multiplex PCR; TCRdb stores in-frame clones only, minus some. In the table there are some 300,000 clones, more than 85% of which are singletons. Cohort placement rested on clinical history that participants reported themselves. Germline-derived CDR1 and CDR2 are SQVTM and ANQGSEA. This CDR3 spans 14 amino acids. V was clipped by 4 bases and J by 0 bases, with 11 bases between them. This chain joins TRBV29-1 and TRBJ2-3; D not certain. The TCR sequence derives from a woman in her 30s who had been exposed to COVID-19. The sequenced material came from PBMCs or T cells enriched from blood (not recorded which). CDR3 sequence: CSVVGWASTDTQYF. CDR3 nucleotide sequence: TGCAGCGTTGTAGGTTGGGCTAGCACAGATACGCAGTATTTT.